The source of this T cell receptor beta chain is a study of shared clonotypes between healthy human individuals. It was roughly 210 ng DNA, around 33,000 T cell genomes, that sorted-subset replicate PCRs used. Sequencing was performed with immunoSEQ multiplex PCR; in TCRdb, only in-frame clones are kept and a portion is missing. This table has around 2.3 million clones, approximately 94% appearing once. Study results and limitations: Sample collection involved blood only; tissue repertoires are likely different. Several donors had around 5.2% of their naive CD4 clonotypes in common.

As for this clone: As yet, its antigen is unknown.

The V end lost 0 bases, the J end lost 5 bases, and 9 bases lay between the germline ends. Germline-derived CDR1 and CDR2 are SGDLS and YYNGEE. The CDR3 has 14 residues. The study separated CD4+ cells into CD45RA+ naive and CD45RA-negative memory subsets. The clonotype was recovered from a man younger than 35 in good health. The specimen was naive CD4+ T cells sorted from blood. Subset indicated: CD45RA+ positively selected. This chain links TRBV9 with TRBJ2-1; a weak D match, TRBD2 (6 bases). The DNA of the CDR3 is TGTGCCAGCAGCGTAGGACTAGGAAACAATGAGCAGTTCTTC. Translation: CASSVGLGNNEQFF.